A selection of T cell receptor beta chains follows, all from one sample in a study of T cells in Graves' hyperthyroidism and ophthalmopathy. TCRdb ran MiXCR on the multiplex PCR reads and lists one entry per CDR3 protein. The sample comprises 92,000 or so distinct CDR3 sequences, over 50% of which are singletons, and 25% to 30% rests with the top ten. Material: blood. The receptors stem from a woman between 40 and 50 years old with Graves' hyperthyroidism. Both conserved end residues are part of each CDR3. Fields, in order: D gene, clone size, V gene, J gene, CDR3 DNA, CDR3 protein. D genes are given only for firm matches. Only part of the rows carry a size: once, few, many, or a class if the clone is expanded.

d_call: TRBD1; clone_size: -; v_call: TRBV24-1; j_call: TRBJ1-2; cdr3_nt: TGTGCCACCAGTGATGGACAGGGAGCTAACTATGGCTACACCTTC; cdr3_aa: CATSDGQGANYGYTF
d_call: TRBD1; clone_size: many; v_call: TRBV19; j_call: TRBJ2-7; cdr3_nt: TGTGCCAGTAGTATATCGACAGGGCACCTCTACGAGCAGTACTTC; cdr3_aa: CASSISTGHLYEQYF
d_call: -; clone_size: -; v_call: TRBV9; j_call: TRBJ1-1; cdr3_nt: TGTGCCAGCCCTGCGGACGGGCGCACTGAAGCTTTCTTT; cdr3_aa: CASPADGRTEAFF
d_call: -; clone_size: few; v_call: TRBV14; j_call: TRBJ2-6; cdr3_nt: TGTGCCAGCAGCCTCAGGGGTGGGGCCAACGTCCTGACTTTC; cdr3_aa: CASSLRGGANVLTF
d_call: -; clone_size: few; v_call: TRBV7-6; j_call: TRBJ2-3; cdr3_nt: TGTGCCAGCAGCTACACGGCAGATACGCAGTATTTT; cdr3_aa: CASSYTADTQYF
d_call: TRBD1; clone_size: few; v_call: TRBV5-1; j_call: TRBJ2-2; cdr3_nt: TGCGCCAGCAGCTTCGTCACCGGACAGGGAAACACCGGGGAGCTGTTTTTT; cdr3_aa: CASSFVTGQGNTGELFF
d_call: -; clone_size: many; v_call: TRBV20-1; j_call: TRBJ1-1; cdr3_nt: TGCAGTGCTAGTAAACAGTCGAACACTGAAGCTTTCTTT; cdr3_aa: CSASKQSNTEAFF
d_call: -; clone_size: -; v_call: TRBV9; j_call: TRBJ2-5; cdr3_nt: TGTGCCAGCAGCGTAGGTGTAGGGGAGACCCAGTACTTC; cdr3_aa: CASSVGVGETQYF
d_call: TRBD1; clone_size: -; v_call: TRBV19; j_call: TRBJ1-4; cdr3_nt: TGTGCCAGTAGGGGCAGGGGGATCTTTGCAACTAATGAAAAACTGTTTTTT; cdr3_aa: CASRGRGIFATNEKLFF
d_call: TRBD1; clone_size: few; v_call: TRBV2; j_call: TRBJ2-7; cdr3_nt: TGTGCCAGCAGTTCACCGGGACAGTCCTACGAGCAGTACTTC; cdr3_aa: CASSSPGQSYEQYF
d_call: TRBD1; clone_size: few; v_call: TRBV5-1; j_call: TRBJ1-3; cdr3_nt: TGCGCCAGCAGCTATCAGAGAGGGGGCGAACCCTCTGGAAACACCATATATTTT; cdr3_aa: CASSYQRGGEPSGNTIYF
d_call: TRBD1; clone_size: -; v_call: TRBV10-3; j_call: TRBJ1-6; cdr3_nt: TGTGCCATCAGTCCTGGCGGGACAGGGACACCCCTCCACTTT; cdr3_aa: CAISPGGTGTPLHF
d_call: TRBD1; clone_size: -; v_call: TRBV29-1; j_call: TRBJ1-2; cdr3_nt: TGCAGCGGGGGACAGGGGTTCTATGGCTACACCTTC; cdr3_aa: CSGGQGFYGYTF
d_call: TRBD2; clone_size: -; v_call: TRBV15; j_call: TRBJ2-7; cdr3_nt: TGTGCCACCTCCAGCGGGAGAACCTACGAGCAGTACTTC; cdr3_aa: CATSSGRTYEQYF
d_call: TRBD1; clone_size: -; v_call: TRBV5-1; j_call: TRBJ1-5; cdr3_nt: TGCGCCAGCAGACCCGGACAGGGGGGACAGCCCCAGCATTTT; cdr3_aa: CASRPGQGGQPQHF
d_call: TRBD2; clone_size: -; v_call: TRBV10-3; j_call: TRBJ2-2; cdr3_nt: TGTGCCACCAGACTAGCGGGAGTCTCCGCCGGGGAGCTGTTTTTT; cdr3_aa: CATRLAGVSAGELFF
d_call: -; clone_size: once; v_call: TRBV7-2; j_call: TRBJ1-2; cdr3_nt: TGTGCCAGCAGCCCGTCGTTTCTAGCGGACTACGAGCAGGGCTCCGGCTACACCTTC; cdr3_aa: CASSPSFLADYEQGSGYTF
d_call: -; clone_size: many; v_call: TRBV20-1; j_call: TRBJ1-1; cdr3_nt: TGCAGTGCTACAAAACTGGGACGCCTCAACACTGAAGCTTTCTTT; cdr3_aa: CSATKLGRLNTEAFF
d_call: TRBD1; clone_size: -; v_call: TRBV19; j_call: TRBJ1-5; cdr3_nt: TGTGCCAGTAGTACGACAGGGGGCAATCAGCCCCAGCATTTT; cdr3_aa: CASSTTGGNQPQHF
d_call: -; clone_size: many; v_call: TRBV7-2; j_call: TRBJ2-7; cdr3_nt: TGTGCCAGCAGCCTGAGGACCCACGAGCAGTACTTC; cdr3_aa: CASSLRTHEQYF
d_call: -; clone_size: many; v_call: TRBV27; j_call: TRBJ1-5; cdr3_nt: TGTGCCAGCAGCTCCGGACGGGCGGGAAATCAGCCCCAGCATTTT; cdr3_aa: CASSSGRAGNQPQHF
d_call: -; clone_size: many; v_call: TRBV2; j_call: TRBJ1-4; cdr3_nt: TGTGCCAGCACCCTGAAATCGACCCCTAATGAAAAACTGTTTTTT; cdr3_aa: CASTLKSTPNEKLFF
d_call: -; clone_size: -; v_call: TRBV9; j_call: TRBJ1-6; cdr3_nt: TGTGCCAGCAGCGCAACGGACGGGGACGATTCACCCCTCCACTTT; cdr3_aa: CASSATDGDDSPLHF
d_call: -; clone_size: -; v_call: TRBV6-2/TRBV6-3; j_call: TRBJ2-5; cdr3_nt: TGTGCGTTCGCCCCGACAGAGGGCCGGGAGACCCAGTACTTC; cdr3_aa: CAFAPTEGRETQYF
d_call: -; clone_size: once; v_call: TRBV7-8; j_call: TRBJ2-1; cdr3_nt: TGTGCCAGCAGCTTAATGGTCGAGCAGTTCTTC; cdr3_aa: CASSLMVEQFF
d_call: -; clone_size: -; v_call: TRBV19; j_call: TRBJ1-4; cdr3_nt: TGTGCCAGTACCCGACTTGAAAAACTGTTTTTT; cdr3_aa: CASTRLEKLFF
d_call: -; clone_size: -; v_call: TRBV19; j_call: TRBJ1-2; cdr3_nt: TGTGCCAGTAGTATGGAGACATCGGCTTTCTTTGGCTACACCTTC; cdr3_aa: CASSMETSAFFGYTF
d_call: TRBD1; clone_size: -; v_call: TRBV7-8; j_call: TRBJ2-6; cdr3_nt: TGTGCCAGCTGCCTGGACAGGGAGGCCAACGTCCTGACTTTC; cdr3_aa: CASCLDREANVLTF
d_call: TRBD2; clone_size: -; v_call: TRBV20-1; j_call: TRBJ2-5; cdr3_nt: TGCAGTGCAGCGGGACAGTACTTC; cdr3_aa: CSAAGQYF
d_call: TRBD2; clone_size: -; v_call: TRBV15; j_call: TRBJ2-7; cdr3_nt: TGTGCCACCAGCAGTATGGGAGGGAGATCCTACGAGCAGTACTTC; cdr3_aa: CATSSMGGRSYEQYF
d_call: -; clone_size: -; v_call: TRBV7-9; j_call: TRBJ1-2; cdr3_nt: TGTGCCAGCAGCTCCGGCCGGAAGGGCCTACATGGCTACACCTTC; cdr3_aa: CASSSGRKGLHGYTF
d_call: -; clone_size: -; v_call: TRBV15; j_call: TRBJ2-7; cdr3_nt: TGTGCCACCAGCAGCGTCCCGGGAGCCTACGAGCAGTACTTC; cdr3_aa: CATSSVPGAYEQYF
d_call: TRBD1; clone_size: few; v_call: TRBV4-1; j_call: TRBJ2-7; cdr3_nt: TGCGCCAGCAGCCTGTCAGGGGGCCCCTACGAGCAGTACTTC; cdr3_aa: CASSLSGGPYEQYF
d_call: -; clone_size: many; v_call: TRBV19; j_call: TRBJ1-1; cdr3_nt: TGTGCCAGTATTCTTATGGTGGGTTCGGACACTGAAGCTTTCTTT; cdr3_aa: CASILMVGSDTEAFF
d_call: -; clone_size: many; v_call: TRBV7-6; j_call: TRBJ1-1; cdr3_nt: TGTGCCAGCAGCGCGCGACTGAGCATGAACACTGAAGCTTTCTTT; cdr3_aa: CASSARLSMNTEAFF
d_call: -; clone_size: -; v_call: TRBV2; j_call: TRBJ1-4; cdr3_nt: TGTGCCAGCCAAATGAGGGAGGAAAAACTGTTTTTT; cdr3_aa: CASQMREEKLFF
d_call: TRBD1; clone_size: -; v_call: TRBV6-5; j_call: TRBJ1-5; cdr3_nt: TGTGCCAGCAGTTATTACAGGGGACCGAATAGCAATCAGCCCCAGCATTTT; cdr3_aa: CASSYYRGPNSNQPQHF
d_call: -; clone_size: -; v_call: TRBV6-1; j_call: TRBJ1-5; cdr3_nt: TGTGCCAGCAGCCCCGAAGGCCGTTATCAGCCCCAGCATTTT; cdr3_aa: CASSPEGRYQPQHF
d_call: TRBD2; clone_size: -; v_call: TRBV7-9; j_call: TRBJ2-2; cdr3_nt: TGTGCCAGCAGCACTAGCGGGCACGGGGAGCTGTTTTTT; cdr3_aa: CASSTSGHGELFF
d_call: TRBD1; clone_size: many; v_call: TRBV10-2; j_call: TRBJ1-1; cdr3_nt: TGCGCCAGCTGCTTCGGACAGGGGAACACTGAAGCTTTCTTT; cdr3_aa: CASCFGQGNTEAFF
d_call: -; clone_size: -; v_call: TRBV2; j_call: TRBJ1-1; cdr3_nt: TGTGCCAGCAGTGAAATTGCAGGGGTGGAAGCTTTCTTT; cdr3_aa: CASSEIAGVEAFF
d_call: TRBD2; clone_size: -; v_call: TRBV7-8; j_call: TRBJ2-2; cdr3_nt: TGTGCCAGCAGCCCAGGGACTAGCTTTGCCGGGGAGCTGTTTTTT; cdr3_aa: CASSPGTSFAGELFF
d_call: TRBD1; clone_size: -; v_call: TRBV10-3; j_call: TRBJ1-3; cdr3_nt: TGTGCCACCGGGACTAGCGGGGACAGGGACACCATATATTTT; cdr3_aa: CATGTSGDRDTIYF
d_call: TRBD2; clone_size: -; v_call: TRBV7-9; j_call: TRBJ2-3; cdr3_nt: TGTACCAGCAGCCGCCCCCCGACTAGCGGGAGGGCCAGCCACACAGATACGCAGTATTTT; cdr3_aa: CTSSRPPTSGRASHTDTQYF
d_call: -; clone_size: -; v_call: TRBV7-9; j_call: TRBJ2-2; cdr3_nt: TGTGCCAGCAGCTTATTACGGATTGGCAGGGGGGAGCTGTTTTTT; cdr3_aa: CASSLLRIGRGELFF
d_call: TRBD1; clone_size: -; v_call: TRBV20-1; j_call: TRBJ2-7; cdr3_nt: TGCAGTGTAGGGGGACAGGGCGGGGAGCTGTACTTC; cdr3_aa: CSVGGQGGELYF
d_call: -; clone_size: many; v_call: TRBV15; j_call: TRBJ2-2; cdr3_nt: TGTGCCACCAGCAGTCAGGGGTCCACCGGGGAGCTGTTTTTT; cdr3_aa: CATSSQGSTGELFF
d_call: TRBD2; clone_size: -; v_call: TRBV10-3; j_call: TRBJ2-2; cdr3_nt: TGTGCCACCGTGCCGGGAGGAAAGAACACCGGGGAGCTGTTTTTT; cdr3_aa: CATVPGGKNTGELFF
d_call: -; clone_size: many; v_call: TRBV29-1; j_call: TRBJ2-7; cdr3_nt: TGCAGCGCGGGACGGAGCTCCTACGAGCAGTACTTC; cdr3_aa: CSAGRSSYEQYF
d_call: -; clone_size: -; v_call: TRBV6-6; j_call: TRBJ2-5; cdr3_nt: TGTGCCAGCAGTTACCCTAGTCCTCAAGAGACCCAGTACTTC; cdr3_aa: CASSYPSPQETQYF
d_call: -; clone_size: many; v_call: TRBV15; j_call: TRBJ1-1; cdr3_nt: TGTGCCACCAGCAGAGATAGGGTACGAAACACTGAAGCTTTCTTT; cdr3_aa: CATSRDRVRNTEAFF
d_call: TRBD2; clone_size: -; v_call: TRBV2; j_call: TRBJ2-2; cdr3_nt: TGTGCCAGCACCCGATCCCTAGCGGGAGTGAACACCGGGGAGCTGTTTTTT; cdr3_aa: CASTRSLAGVNTGELFF
d_call: TRBD1; clone_size: -; v_call: TRBV2; j_call: TRBJ1-3; cdr3_nt: TGTGCCAGCACCGGGAGGGACAGGGACACCATATATTTT; cdr3_aa: CASTGRDRDTIYF
d_call: TRBD1; clone_size: -; v_call: TRBV2; j_call: TRBJ1-1; cdr3_nt: TGTGCCAGCTTCGGACAGGGGCTGAACACTGAAGCTTTCTTT; cdr3_aa: CASFGQGLNTEAFF
d_call: TRBD1; clone_size: -; v_call: TRBV7-2; j_call: TRBJ1-5; cdr3_nt: TGTGCCAGCAGCTTAGGGGACAGTGACAATCAGCCCCAGCATTTT; cdr3_aa: CASSLGDSDNQPQHF
d_call: -; clone_size: -; v_call: TRBV15; j_call: TRBJ1-6; cdr3_nt: TGTGCCACCAGCAGAGAGACAGGAGGTTCACCCCTCCACTTT; cdr3_aa: CATSRETGGSPLHF
d_call: -; clone_size: many; v_call: TRBV9; j_call: TRBJ2-5; cdr3_nt: TGTGCCAGCAGCGTAGGACCTAGCGCGAAGGGGGAGACCCAGTACTTC; cdr3_aa: CASSVGPSAKGETQYF
d_call: TRBD1; clone_size: many; v_call: TRBV6-5; j_call: TRBJ2-5; cdr3_nt: TGTGCCAGCAGCGGGACAGAACAAGAGACCCAGTACTTC; cdr3_aa: CASSGTEQETQYF
d_call: -; clone_size: many; v_call: TRBV20-1; j_call: TRBJ2-5; cdr3_nt: TGCAGTGCTAGAGCCTTCGGGCGGCTCAGGGCCCAGTACTTC; cdr3_aa: CSARAFGRLRAQYF